This T cell receptor beta chain was found in a study of CD8 T cells in Susac syndrome. In germline, CDR1 is SGHNT, CDR2 YYREEE (reference sequence). Trimming cost V 0 bases and J 5 bases, with 12 bases left between them. The CDR3 has 14 residues. Study-level results: In Susac syndrome, CD8+ expansion was highest in TEMRA and active disease.

The diagnostic criteria were recently defined, and patients with Susac syndrome met them for definite or probable disease. Details on this clonotype: Antigen: not known.

It was with random hexamers that about 0.45 to 1 ug RNA was reverse transcribed. Via MiXCR, TCRdb re-called the immunoSEQ multiplex PCR reads, giving one row per CDR3 protein. The table lists 85,000 to 130,000 distinct CDR3 sequences, approximately 94% of them singletons. This rearrangement joins TRBV5-4 to TRBJ2-7; D tentatively fits TRBD1 or TRBD2 (6 bases each). The receptor comes from a human donor with Susac syndrome. The sequencing input was CD8+ T cells from PBMCs. The DNA of the CDR3 is TGTGCCAGCAGCTTGGGAGGGGGGCGGAACGAGCAGTACTTC. It yields the protein CASSLGGGRNEQYF.